What follows are 14 T cell receptor beta chains derived from one specimen sequenced in a study of shared T cell receptors in the human thymus. Clones were read by immunoSEQ multiplex PCR, and TCRdb kept only the in-frame ones, dropping some. There are about 660,000 clones in the sample; approximately 87% occur only once, and approximately 0.01% lies in the top ten. These records were also assigned to another study, of human thymus T cells.

The specimen was thymocytes. The source of these receptors is a boy under three years old with a congenital heart defect.

This chain links TRBV4-2 with TRBJ2-3, with a possible D match to TRBD1 (5 bases). CDR3 length: 17 residues. Trimming removed 0 bases at V and 1 base at J, with 14 bases between. CDR1 and CDR2 from the germline V gene are LGHNA and YNFKEQ. The CDR3 loop is CASSQDGAGRGTDTQYF. CDR3 bases: TGTGCCAGCAGCCAAGATGGGGCCGGTAGAGGCACAGATACGCAGTATTTT.

DNA of the CDR3: TGCAGCGTTGACTTTAGCGGGAGGGATCATAAAGAGACCCAGTACTTC. It codes for CSVDFSGRDHKETQYF. This chain connects TRBV29-1 to TRBJ2-5; 11 bases are a match to TRBD2. This CDR3 comprises 16 residues. The V gene's germline CDR1 is SQVTM and CDR2 ANQGSEA. Trimming removed 3 bases from V and 3 bases from J; junction bases left unmatched: 9.

This clone was picked up one time. This rearrangement joins TRBV10-3 to TRBJ1-1; D gene unclear. Germline CDR1 ENHRY, CDR2 SYGVKD. This CDR3 has 13 residues. V was cut by 0 bases and J by 1 base, with 3 bases left in between. The CDR3 DNA is TGTGCCATCAGTGAGTCCTCGAACACTGAAGCTTTCTTT. This translates into CAISESSNTEAFF.

The chain combines TRBV25-1 with TRBJ2-5, with D possibly matching TRBD2 (6 bases). The DNA end is a closer match to TRBJ2-7, so the J assignment may be wrong. In germline, CDR1 is MGHDK, CDR2 SYGVNS. CDR3 size: 17 residues. The CDR3: CASSPQVSIGRSYEQYF. The CDR3 DNA is TGTGCCAGCAGTCCCCAAGTTAGTATCGGGAGATCCTACGAGCAGTACTTC.

The V and J genes are TRBV29-1 and TRBJ2-3; the D gene is possibly TRBD2 (6 bases). The CDR3 sequence is 13 residues long. Germline CDR1 reads SQVTM; CDR2 reads ANQGSEA. Trimming left V 7 bases short and J 2 bases short, with 13 bases between. The CDR3 here is CSARTTNTDTQYF. DNA of the CDR3: TGCAGCGCCCGGACTACAAACACAGATACGCAGTATTTT.

This clone was seen only once. The V call is TRBV28, the J call TRBJ1-2, with 7 bases matching TRBD1. The CDR3 is 13 residues long. The V gene end was trimmed by 6 bases and the J gene end by 6 bases; junction bases not matched to a gene: 7. Germline V gene data show CDR1 as MDHEN and CDR2 as SYDVKM. The CDR3 nucleotides are TGTGCCAGCAGGCCACAGGGGACAGATGGCTACACCTTC. Translation gives CASRPQGTDGYTF.

The chain combines TRBV5-1 with TRBJ2-7; 8 bases map to TRBD2. Germline CDR1 is SGHRS and CDR2 is YFSETQ. V lost 0 bases to trimming and J lost 2 bases; unmatched junction nucleotides: 4. This CDR3 is built from 15 residues. CDR3 loop: CASSLDGTRPYEQYF. DNA of the CDR3: TGCGCCAGCAGCTTGGACGGGACTAGGCCCTACGAGCAGTACTTC.

The V gene is TRBV2, the J gene TRBJ2-7; 9 nucleotides align to TRBD1. The germline CDR1 and CDR2 sequences are SNHLY and FYNNEI. J was trimmed by 7 bases and V by 8 bases; bases with no gene match: 12. This CDR3 has 14 amino acids. The CDR3 DNA sequence: TGTGCCAGCGCCCCGGGACAGGGAGTCAAGGAGCAGTACTTC. Translating it yields CASAPGQGVKEQYF.

The chain is built from TRBV13 and TRBJ1-1; 7 bases are a match to TRBD1. This CDR3 spans 15 amino acids. Germline V gene data show CDR1 as PRHDT and CDR2 as FYEKMQ (reference sequence). With 5 bases clipped from V and 0 bases from J, the junction kept 6 bases outside the gene matches. CDR3 residues: CASSTGTAMNTEAFF. In DNA form, the CDR3 reads TGTGCCAGCAGCACCGGGACAGCGATGAACACTGAAGCTTTCTTT.

This chain uses TRBV7-9 with TRBJ2-7, with 10 bases that match TRBD1. Trimming cost V 5 bases and J 6 bases; bases outside gene matches: 10. Germline CDR1 reads SEHNR; CDR2 reads FQNEAQ (reference sequence). The CDR3 is made up of 15 amino acids. CDR3 loop: CASSIPGTGEGEQYF. As DNA, the CDR3 is TGTGCCAGCAGCATACCCGGGACAGGGGAGGGCGAGCAGTACTTC.

V is TRBV28 and J is TRBJ1-1; 10 bases fit TRBD1. CDR1 and CDR2 from the germline V gene are MDHEN and SYDVKM. The CDR3 contains 15 residues. Trimming at V came to 4 bases and at J to 5 bases, leaving 7 bases not matched to a gene. The chain's CDR3 is CASSSDRGRRTEAFF. CDR3 bases: TGTGCCAGCAGTTCCGACAGGGGGCGGAGGACTGAAGCTTTCTTT.

The V call is TRBV6-4, the J call TRBJ2-4; 7 nucleotides line up with TRBD2. CDR1 MRHNA and CDR2 SNTAGT come from the germline V gene. The J segment lost 0 bases and the V segment lost 0 bases, leaving 14 bases of the junction unmatched. There are 20 residues in the CDR3. CDR3 in DNA: TGTGCCAGCAGTGACTCCCGAGACAGCGTAGCGGGTCTAGCCAAAAACATTCAGTACTTC. Translating gives CASSDSRDSVAGLAKNIQYF.

The rearrangement links TRBV14 to TRBJ2-2; 9 positions match TRBD1. With 6 bases clipped from V and 7 bases from J, the junction kept 3 bases outside the gene matches. CDR3 length: 13 residues. The germline gives CDR1 SGHDN, CDR2 FVKESK. CDR3 nucleotides: TGTGCCAGCAGTACAGGGGGCCACGGGGAGCTGTTTTTT. This gives the protein CASSTGGHGELFF.

The chain links TRBV7-9 to TRBJ2-3; 10 nucleotides agree with TRBD2. This CDR3 has 15 amino acids. Germline lookup yields CDR1 SEHNR and CDR2 FQNEAQ (reference sequence). J was trimmed by 2 bases and V by 3 bases; bases with no gene match: 2. Here the CDR3 DNA reads TGTGCCAGCAGCTTGGGACTAGCGCCCACAGATACGCAGTATTTT. It specifies CASSLGLAPTDTQYF.